The present T cell receptor (beta chain) was sequenced within a study of T cell repertoires in cytomegalovirus infection. The CDR3 spans 15 residues. Germline V gene sequence: CDR1 MGHRA, CDR2 YSYEKL. Trimming cost V 0 bases and J 0 bases, with 8 bases left between them. The table lists this clonotype with a few counts. Antigen: not known. MiXCR, run by TCRdb on the reads, gives a single entry per CDR3 protein. The table has approximately 600,000 distinct CDR3 sequences, 40% seen once. General observations from the study: Cumulated frequencies of public TCR beta families served to identify carriers of CMV plus the relevant HLA.

The sequence was collected from a human donor in good health (CMV status not recorded). Some clones in this sample may be carry-over from other donors' samples. V is TRBV4-1 and J is TRBJ1-1, with D unclear. Sequencing used cultured PBMCs, obtained from culture after CMV antigen stimulation. The CDR3 nucleotides read TGCGCCAGCAGCCAAGAGCAGTACATGAACACTGAAGCTTTCTTT. Its protein product is CASSQEQYMNTEAFF.